The sequence of this TCR beta chain was determined in a study of blood T cell repertoires in COVID-19. Study-level information: The United States, Italy and Spain supplied acute and convalescent COVID-19 samples. In each case, the material was cDNA or gDNA derived from T cells, B-cell-depleted T cells, or PBMCs.

Trimming cost V 5 bases and J 4 bases; bases outside gene matches: 5. This CDR3 contains 16 residues. CDR1 and CDR2 from the germline V gene are SGHNT and YENEEA. Original processing notes: Reference gene primer amplification yielded estimated nucleated cell counts. Data came from immunoSEQ multiplex PCR; TCRdb stores just in-frame clones and leaves some out. V, J and clone size derive from that table, while D and trimming were established from the DNA sequence. Of roughly 180,000 clones in the sample, about 88% are singletons; the top ten hold roughly 2.9%. The chain combines TRBV11-3 with TRBJ2-3; TRBD2 matches at 14 bases. Material for sequencing was peripheral blood. This receptor was taken from a woman in her 30s with active or convalescent COVID-19. The CDR3 sequence: CASSQGLAGAADTQYF. CDR3 nucleotide sequence: TGTGCCAGCAGCCAGGGACTAGCGGGAGCGGCAGATACGCAGTATTTT.